This TCR beta chain was recovered during a study of CXCR3-negative and CXCR3-positive naive CD8 T cells. Preparation of TRB cDNA libraries relied on 5' RACE carrying UMI labels. With the 5' RACE reads reprocessed, TCRdb shows one record per CDR3 protein and no DNA. Listed are about 38,000 distinct CDR3 sequences; 14% falls within the top ten. This TCR came from a human donor in good health. Some clones in this sample may be carry-over from other donors' samples. Sequenced sample: memory CD8+ T cells from blood.

CDR3 protein: CASSYAGVAYNEQFF. This chain uses TRBV6-2 or TRBV6-3 with TRBJ2-1. The CDR3 contains 15 residues. Germline assignment: CDR1 MNHEY and CDR2 SVGEGT.